These 32 T cell receptor beta chains share one sample of origin, sequenced in a study of blood T cell repertoires in COVID-19. Using immunoSEQ multiplex PCR, the repertoire was profiled, and TCRdb retains in-frame clones only, with some absent. The data contain about 380,000 clones, 89% of them singletons. The specimen sequenced was peripheral blood. Receptor source: a man aged 40-49 years with acute or convalescent COVID-19.

This clone was counted a few times. The chain employs TRBV5-1 and TRBJ2-7, with D unclear. V lost 0 bases, J lost 5 bases, and 9 bases lay in between. The CDR3 contains 13 residues. Per germline, CDR1 SGHRS and CDR2 YFSETQ. The CDR3 DNA reads TGCGCCAGCAGCTTGGCTAGTTACCACGAGCAGTACTTC. It is translated as CASSLASYHEQYF.

This rearrangement joins TRBV13 to TRBJ2-1; 10 bases agree with TRBD1. CDR3 length: 14 amino acids. Trimming cost V 4 bases and J 9 bases; bases outside gene matches: 6. The germline gives CDR1 PRHDT, CDR2 FYEKMQ (reference sequence). As DNA, the CDR3 is TGTGCCAGCAGCTCCGGGGACAGGGGTGGTGAGCAGTTCTTC. Amino acids: CASSSGDRGGEQFF.

The CDR3 region has the DNA TGCGCCAGCAGCGGCTGGCTGATGAACACTGAAGCTTTCTTT. As protein: CASSGWLMNTEAFF. This sequence joins TRBV4-1 and TRBJ1-1; D is uncertain. The CDR3 contains 14 residues. The germline CDR1 and CDR2 sequences are MGHRA and YSYEKL. Trimming stripped 5 bases from V and 0 bases from J, with 10 bases between.

The rearrangement uses TRBV6-2 or TRBV6-3 and TRBJ2-1; 7 bases line up with TRBD2. CDR1 is MNHEY and CDR2 is SVGEGT in the germline V gene. CDR3 size: 14 residues. V gave up 2 bases and J gave up 8 bases; unmatched junction bases: 6. CDR3 region: CASSYRAGRDEQFF. CDR3 in DNA: TGTGCCAGCAGTTACAGAGCGGGACGGGATGAGCAGTTCTTC.

This sequence joins TRBV5-1 and TRBJ1-1; 7 nucleotides match TRBD1. The J segment lost 0 bases and the V segment lost 4 bases, leaving 6 bases of the junction unmatched. Germline CDR1 reads SGHRS; CDR2 reads YFSETQ. The CDR3 length is 15 residues. DNA of the CDR3: TGCGCCAGCAGCGCGGGACAGATTATGAACACTGAAGCTTTCTTT. It encodes CASSAGQIMNTEAFF. The full variable domain, rest sourced from reference TRBV5-1 and TRBJ1-1, is KAGVTQTPRYLIKTRGQQVTLSCSPISGHRSVSWYQQTPGQGLQFLFEYFSETQRNKGNFPGRFSGRQFSNSRSEMNVSTLELGDSALYLCASSAGQIMNTEAFFGQGTRLTVV.

V is TRBV5-6 and J is TRBJ2-7, with 8 bases fitting TRBD1. This CDR3 comprises 14 residues. V shed 2 bases, J shed 3 bases, and the junction held 4 bases outside the gene matches. Looked up from germline, CDR1 is SGHDT and CDR2 is YYEEEE. As DNA, the CDR3 is TGTGCCAGCAGCTTCGGGACAGGAGGCTACGAGCAGTACTTC. Residues: CASSFGTGGYEQYF.

The V and J genes are TRBV28 and TRBJ1-5; 7 bases match TRBD1. Trimming at V came to 5 bases and at J to 0 bases, leaving 7 bases not matched to a gene. The CDR3 runs to 16 residues. The germline gives CDR1 MDHEN, CDR2 SYDVKM. The CDR3 sequence is CASSRDRDASNQPQHF. CDR3 in DNA: TGTGCCAGCAGTAGGGACAGAGACGCTAGCAATCAGCCCCAGCATTTT. Complete variable domain (other parts from reference TRBV28 and TRBJ1-5): DVKVTQSSRYLVKRTGEKVFLECVQDMDHENMFWYRQDPGLGLRLIYFSYDVKMKEKGDIPEGYSVSREKKERFSLILESASTNQTSMYLCASSRDRDASNQPQHFGDGTRLSIL.

The rearrangement links TRBV7-2 to TRBJ2-3; 13 bases agree with TRBD2. V shed 5 bases, J shed 1 base, and the junction held 3 bases outside the gene matches. Germline lookup yields CDR1 SGHTA and CDR2 FQGNSA. CDR3 length: 16 residues. CDR3 protein: CASSTGLAGGTDTQYF. CDR3 in DNA: TGTGCCAGCAGCACCGGACTAGCGGGGGGCACAGATACGCAGTATTTT.

The chain carries TRBV30 and TRBJ1-4; TRBD1 aligns across 8 bases. The length of the CDR3 is 14 residues. The J segment lost 4 bases and the V segment lost 6 bases, leaving 7 bases of the junction unmatched. The V gene's germline CDR1 is GTSNPN and CDR2 SVGIG (reference sequence). CDR3 sequence: CACGLGQDNEKLFF. Here the CDR3 DNA reads TGTGCCTGTGGATTGGGACAGGATAATGAAAAACTGTTTTTT.

V is TRBV5-6 and J is TRBJ1-1, with 7 bases that match TRBD1. V shed 2 bases and J 4 bases; nucleotides not matched to a gene: 8. Looked up from germline, CDR1 is SGHDT and CDR2 is YYEEEE. The CDR3 runs 15 residues. Here the CDR3 DNA reads TGTGCCAGCAGCTTTTTAGGAGGGGGCGGCACTGAAGCTTTCTTT. This encodes CASSFLGGGGTEAFF.

The chain has TRBV4-1 and TRBJ1-5; perhaps TRBD1 as D (5 bases). In germline, CDR1 is MGHRA, CDR2 YSYEKL. Trimming took 0 bases from V and 0 from J, leaving 12 bases between them. The CDR3 is made up of 17 amino acids. CDR3 bases: TGCGCCAGCAGCCAAGACCAGGGAACCCTTAGCAATCAGCCCCAGCATTTT. This codes for CASSQDQGTLSNQPQHF.

The chain is built from TRBV27 and TRBJ2-5; a possible D gene is TRBD2 (5 bases). The CDR3 is 17 amino acids. Germline values: CDR1 MNHEY, CDR2 SMNVEV (reference sequence). The V gene lost 4 bases and the J gene lost 5 bases, with 23 bases spanning the gap. CDR3 region: CASSYQSRGRVAETQYF. DNA of the CDR3: TGTGCCAGCAGTTATCAAAGTCGGGGTCGCGTTGCGGAGACCCAGTACTTC.

The chain combines TRBV21-1 with TRBJ2-7; the D segment call TRBD1 is taken from the table without a DNA check. TRBV21-1 is a documented pseudogene. The CDR3 is 14 amino acids. The CDR3 loop reads CASSSETGKNEQYF. The DNA for the CDR3 is TGTGCCAGCAGCTCAGAGACAGGAAAGAACGAGCAGTACTTC.

This chain uses TRBV24-1 with TRBJ2-4; TRBD1 might be the D (5 bases). Deletions cut 3 bases from V and 3 bases from J, with 8 bases between. The CDR3 totals 14 residues. Germline values: CDR1 KGHDR, CDR2 SFDVKD. DNA for the CDR3: TGTGCCACCAGTGATAGGGGTGTCAAAAACATTCAGTACTTC. It codes for CATSDRGVKNIQYF.

The rearrangement joins TRBV7-3 to TRBJ2-1, with a tentative D call TRBD2 (5 bases). CDR3 length equals 14 residues. Trimming removed 1 base at V and 6 bases at J, with 10 bases between. CDR1 and CDR2 (germline): SGHTA, FQGTGA. CDR3 DNA: TGTGCCAGCAGCTTAAACCCAGAGGGCAATGAGCAGTTCTTC. It translates to CASSLNPEGNEQFF.

V usage is TRBV6-1 and J usage is TRBJ1-6; 8 positions agree with TRBD1. This CDR3 is built from 17 residues. With V trimmed by 3 bases and J by 6 bases, 10 bases remained unmatched. Germline assignment: CDR1 MNHNS and CDR2 SASEGT. The CDR3 here is CASSDPPPGQVNSPLHF. CDR3 nucleotide sequence: TGTGCCAGCAGTGACCCTCCTCCGGGACAGGTTAATTCACCCCTCCACTTT.

The chain joins TRBV25-1 to TRBJ1-6; TRBD1 matches 7 bases. The CDR3 contains 14 residues. Germline loops: CDR1 MGHDK, CDR2 SYGVNS. The J segment lost 8 bases and the V segment lost 6 bases, leaving 7 bases of the junction unmatched. This CDR3 is CASSVTGDHSPLHF. CDR3 coding DNA: TGTGCCAGCAGCGTAACAGGGGACCATTCACCCCTCCACTTT.

This clone appeared once. The chain links TRBV9 to TRBJ2-7; TRBD1 matches at 7 bases. Germline V gives CDR1 SGDLS, CDR2 YYNGEE. CDR3 size: 14 residues. V shed 5 bases, J shed 2 bases, and the junction held 7 bases outside the gene matches. CDR3 sequence reads: CASSTRQGPYEQYF. The CDR3 DNA is TGTGCCAGCAGTACTAGACAGGGCCCCTACGAGCAGTACTTC.

The V call is TRBV5-1, the J call TRBJ1-2, with 7 bases aligning to TRBD1. CDR3 size: 13 residues. Germline lookup yields CDR1 SGHRS and CDR2 YFSETQ. Losses at the gene ends were 4 bases for V and 5 bases for J; bases not matched to a gene: 5. The CDR3 region has the DNA TGCGCCAGCAGCGGTAAGGGGGCGTATGGCTACACCTTC. It codes for CASSGKGAYGYTF.

V usage is TRBV12-3 or TRBV12-4 and J usage is TRBJ2-1; D call uncertain. The CDR3 runs to 12 residues. V lost 3 bases and J 5 bases, leaving 5 bases between the germline ends. The CDR3 nucleotides read TGTGCCAGCAGTTTGTCCAACAATGAGCAGTTCTTC. This encodes CASSLSNNEQFF.

This chain uses TRBV14 with TRBJ2-5; D call uncertain. V was trimmed by 4 bases and J by 5 bases, leaving 11 bases between them. CDR3 size: 13 residues. Looked up from germline, CDR1 is SGHDN and CDR2 is FVKESK. CDR3 amino acids: CASSPRPRETQYF. The CDR3 DNA is TGTGCCAGCAGCCCCCGCCCCAGGGAGACCCAGTACTTC.

The V call is TRBV5-1, the J call TRBJ2-5; 7 nucleotides match TRBD2. There are 14 residues in the CDR3. CDR1 SGHRS and CDR2 YFSETQ come from the germline V gene. V gave up 4 bases and J gave up 5 bases; unmatched junction bases: 8. The DNA of the CDR3 is TGCGCCAGCAGCCGTCGGGGGGAAGTGGAGACCCAGTACTTC. Translation gives CASSRRGEVETQYF.

The chain couples TRBV30 to TRBJ2-1, with TRBD2 matching over 8 bases. CDR3 length equals 14 residues. V lost 2 bases to trimming and J lost 7 bases; unmatched junction nucleotides: 7. Germline values: CDR1 GTSNPN, CDR2 SVGIG (reference sequence). CDR3 DNA sequence: TGTGCCTGGAGTTCCAGCGGGAGTTTTAATGAGCAGTTCTTC. It translates to CAWSSSGSFNEQFF.

This clone was counted only a few times. The chain joins TRBV5-4 to TRBJ2-5, with TRBD1 matching 11 bases. CDR1 SGHNT and CDR2 YYREEE come from the germline V gene (reference sequence). The length of the CDR3 is 16 residues. J was trimmed by 5 bases and V by 2 bases; bases with no gene match: 8. The DNA of the CDR3 is TGTGCCAGCAGCTTAAAGGGGACAGGGGGTAAGGAGACCCAGTACTTC. Translated: CASSLKGTGGKETQYF.

V gene TRBV5-4 combines with J gene TRBJ2-4; 10 bases map to TRBD1. V was clipped by 5 bases and J by 8 bases; unmatched bases: 7. Germline V gene lookup returns CDR1 SGHNT and CDR2 YYREEE (reference sequence). The CDR3 is 14 residues long. In DNA form, the CDR3 reads TGTGCCAGCAGGCATGGGACAGGGGAGGACATTCAGTACTTC. Translating gives CASRHGTGEDIQYF.

V gene TRBV19 combines with J gene TRBJ1-2, with D unclear. Trimming stripped 6 bases from V and 7 bases from J, with 12 bases between. This CDR3 is 12 amino acids long. Looked up from germline, CDR1 is LNHDA and CDR2 is SQIVND (reference sequence). The CDR3 here is CASRGGPGGYTF. CDR3 DNA: TGTGCCAGTAGAGGAGGACCTGGTGGCTACACCTTC.

About this clone: This sample also contains other DNA sequences that code for the same CDR3. The chain links TRBV5-1 to TRBJ2-2; 10 nucleotides line up with TRBD1. The CDR3 consists of 17 residues. Germline loops: CDR1 SGHRS, CDR2 YFSETQ. V lost 0 bases to trimming and J lost 1 base; unmatched junction nucleotides: 3. The CDR3 sequence: CASSLVRTGGNTGELFF. The CDR3 DNA sequence: TGCGCCAGCAGCTTGGTCAGGACAGGGGGGAACACCGGGGAGCTGTTTTTT.

The genes are TRBV7-2 and TRBJ2-5, with 11 bases aligning to TRBD1. The CDR3 runs to 15 residues. Germline CDR1 and CDR2: SGHTA and FQGNSA. The junction had 5 bases not matched to a gene; V was cut back by 6 bases and J by 2 bases. The CDR3 nucleotides are TGTGCCAGCAGTAAACGGGACAGGGGGCAAGAGACCCAGTACTTC. Amino acids: CASSKRDRGQETQYF.

This clone was detected a few times. The chain couples TRBV9 to TRBJ2-2, with no clear D. CDR1 and CDR2 (germline): SGDLS, YYNGEE. The CDR3 sequence is 12 residues long. Between the trimmed V and J ends, which lost 7 bases and 8 bases, there was a span of 12 bases. CDR3 DNA: TGTGCCAGCGGGTCCGGAGTGGGGGAGCTGTTTTTT. Translation gives CASGSGVGELFF. The entire variable domain, with the rest obtained from reference TRBV9 and TRBJ2-2, is as follows: DSGVTQTPKHLITATGQRVTLRCSPRSGDLSVYWYQQSLDQGLQFLIQYYNGEERAKGNILERFSAQQFPDLHSELNLSSLELGDSALYFCASGSGVGELFFGEGSRLTVL.

The chain uses TRBV13 and TRBJ1-1, with D perhaps TRBD1 (6 bases). The CDR3 contains 18 residues. The germline V and J ends were trimmed by 0 bases and 0 bases, with 17 bases remaining between them. Germline assignment: CDR1 PRHDT and CDR2 FYEKMQ (reference sequence). The CDR3 reads CASSLGQGPTPLNTEAFF. The CDR3 nucleotides are TGTGCCAGCAGCTTAGGACAGGGCCCAACGCCCTTGAACACTGAAGCTTTCTTT.

The chain joins TRBV6-5 to TRBJ1-2; a weak D match, TRBD1 (6 bases). Germline V gene lookup returns CDR1 MNHEY and CDR2 SVGAGI. The CDR3 contains 16 residues. Trimming took off 2 bases at V and 6 bases at J, with 19 bases between the two ends. The CDR3 here is CASSYTKAGDADGYTF. The CDR3 DNA is TGTGCCAGCAGTTACACTAAGGCAGGGGACGCGGATGGCTACACCTTC.

V gene TRBV27 combines with J gene TRBJ1-1; D unclear. The CDR3 covers 13 residues. The V gene lost 6 bases and the J gene lost 1 base, with 9 bases spanning the gap. CDR1 and CDR2 from the germline V gene are MNHEY and SMNVEV (reference sequence). The CDR3: CASRGGANTEAFF. The CDR3 coding sequence is TGTGCCAGCAGGGGTGGAGCGAACACTGAAGCTTTCTTT.